Following are 19 T cell receptor gamma chains from one sample sequenced in a study of Vδ1+ human thymocytes. Study findings and constraints: Thymic TRG and TRD repertoires appeared highly polyclonal, with Gaussian CDR3 length distributions.

These TCRs are of unknown antigen specificity. Sequences come from RNA converted to cDNA by reverse transcription. Multiplex PCR used pooled V-gene forward primers and a constant-region reverse primer to amplify CDR3s. TCRdb re-identified clones in the multiplex PCR reads via CATT. Of 20,000 to 25,000 gamma-chain clones in the sample, around 13% were seen once. The sequencing sample was made of Vdelta1+ gamma-delta thymocytes from the thymus. Indicated subset: FACS-sorted CD3+ TCRalphabeta- TCRVdelta1+ TCRVdelta2- thymocytes. Receptors were obtained from a child under two years old who had congenital heart surgery.

The chain links TRGV5 to TRGJ1 or TRGJ2. Per the germline V gene, CDR1 is VINAFY and CDR2 is YDVSNSKD. This CDR3 is 14 amino acids long. The V gene end was trimmed by 3 bases and the J gene end by 4 bases; junction bases not matched to a gene: 9. CDR3 nucleotide sequence: TGTGCCACCTGGGACGAAAGGGAGTATTATAAGAAACTCTTT. Protein product: CATWDEREYYKKLF.

This clone was seen more than once but under ten times. The rearrangement links TRGV8 to TRGJP2. The germline V gene encodes CDR1 VENAVY and CDR2 YDSYNSRV. CDR3 size: 15 residues. V lost 6 bases and J lost 3; bases outside the gene matches: 10. DNA for the CDR3: TGTGCCACCTGGTCCCCGAGGGGTAGTGATTGGATCAAGACGTTT. As protein: CATWSPRGSDWIKTF.

The table lists this clone with a count of one. Mismatch with germline at one junction end may stem from a read error. This sequence joins TRGV4 and TRGJP2. CDR3 size: 14 residues. Germline values: CDR1 EGSTGY, CDR2 YDSYTSSV. The CDR3 DNA reads as TGTGCCGCCTGGGATGAAAGTAGTGATTGGATCAAGACGTTT. The encoded protein is CAAWDESSDWIKTF.

This clone was seen more than once but under ten times. Within the sample, other DNA sequences also encode this same CDR3. This rearrangement joins TRGV9 to TRGJP. This CDR3 is 16 amino acids long. The germline V gene has CDR1 GITISATS and CDR2 ISYDGTV (reference sequence). Trimming cost V 0 bases and J 10 bases; bases outside gene matches: 6. CDR3 protein: CALWEVPVLGKKIKVF. The CDR3 DNA follows: TGTGCCTTGTGGGAGGTGCCCGTTTTGGGCAAAAAAATCAAGGTATTT.

This clone was counted only a few times. This chain links TRGV3 with TRGJP1. The CDR3 consists of 16 residues. Trimming cost V 0 bases and J 2 bases; bases outside gene matches: 6. The V gene's germline CDR1 is VTNTFY and CDR2 YDVSTARD (reference sequence). In DNA form, the CDR3 reads TGTGCCACCTGGGACAGGCGGGGGACCACTGGTTGGTTCAAGATATTT. Its protein is CATWDRRGTTGWFKIF.

In its sample, this clone was seen a few times. The chain uses TRGV4 and TRGJP1. Unmatched junction bases numbered 3, after V lost 1 base and J lost 4 bases. The CDR3 length is 14 residues. Germline V gives CDR1 EGSTGY, CDR2 YDSYTSSV. The CDR3 coding sequence is TGTGCCACCTGGGATGGCCGCACTGGTTGGTTCAAGATATTT. Protein sequence: CATWDGRTGWFKIF.

This clone was seen a handful of times. Distinct nucleotide sequences in the sample also encode this CDR3. The genes are TRGV9 and TRGJ1 or TRGJ2. The CDR3 spans 13 residues. CDR1 and CDR2 from the germline V gene are GITISATS and ISYDGTV (reference sequence). V was pared by 6 bases and J by 5 bases, with 10 bases of the junction left unmatched. Written as DNA, the CDR3 is TGTGCCTTGTGGCCGCTACGCGATTATAAGAAACTCTTT. Encoded protein: CALWPLRDYKKLF.

This clone was seen a handful of times. The chain combines TRGV4 with TRGJP1. Unmatched junction bases numbered 7, after V lost 0 bases and J lost 0 bases. The V gene's germline CDR1 is EGSTGY and CDR2 YDSYTSSV. The CDR3 contains 17 residues. For the CDR3, the DNA is TGTGCCACCTGGGATGGGCAGGAGGATACCACTGGTTGGTTCAAGATATTT. Protein product: CATWDGQEDTTGWFKIF.

This clone came up a few times. The same CDR3 can be traced to other DNA sequences in this sample. The J gene is TRGJP2, the V gene TRGV2. This CDR3 region has 13 residues. Germline assignment: CDR1 EGSNGY and CDR2 YDSYNSKV. V lost 0 bases and J lost 6; bases outside the gene matches: 1. The CDR3 DNA sequence: TGTGCCACCTGGGACGGGCGTGATTGGATCAAGACGTTT. Amino acid sequence: CATWDGRDWIKTF.

Remarks on this clone: A single base separates this from a much larger clone, so it may be a read error. The sample has other DNA sequences that encode this CDR3 too. V usage is TRGV3 and J usage is TRGJ1 or TRGJ2. V lost 0 bases, J lost 7 bases, and 3 bases stayed unmatched. The CDR3 totals 12 residues. Germline assignment: CDR1 VTNTFY and CDR2 YDVSTARD (reference sequence). In DNA form, the CDR3 reads TGTGCCACCTGGGACAGGAGATATAAGAAACTCTTT. It encodes CATWDRRYKKLF.

The chain joins TRGV8 to TRGJ1 or TRGJ2. The junction had 15 bases not matched to a gene; V was cut back by 1 base and J by 0 bases. Germline V gene data show CDR1 as VENAVY and CDR2 as YDSYNSRV. The CDR3 is 18 residues long. As DNA, the CDR3 is TGTGCCACCTGGGATAGAAAGATTACTGGTGGGAATTATTATAAGAAACTCTTT. As protein: CATWDRKITGGNYYKKLF.

The V gene is TRGV9, the J gene TRGJ1 or TRGJ2. This CDR3 is built from 17 residues. V gave up 5 bases and J gave up 1 base; unmatched junction bases: 17. Germline V gene sequence: CDR1 GITISATS, CDR2 ISYDGTV (reference sequence). Here the CDR3 reads CALWVPQFPTNYYKKLF. For the CDR3, the DNA is TGTGCCTTGTGGGTGCCCCAGTTCCCGACCAATTATTATAAGAAACTCTTT.

In its sample, this clone was seen a few times. V gene TRGV2 combines with J gene TRGJ1 or TRGJ2. Germline V CDR1 and CDR2: EGSNGY, YDSYNSKV. The junction had 6 bases not matched to a gene; V was cut back by 0 bases and J by 7 bases. The CDR3 covers 13 residues. In DNA form, the CDR3 reads TGTGCCACCTGGGACGGGCCCCTCTATAAGAAACTCTTT. This translates into CATWDGPLYKKLF.

The table lists this clone with a few counts. At one boundary the junction diverges from the germline segment, which might be a read error. The chain has TRGV9 and TRGJ1 or TRGJ2. CDR1 and CDR2 (germline): GITISATS, ISYDGTV (reference sequence). The CDR3 consists of 13 residues. The CDR3 DNA sequence: TGTGCCTTGCGGGAGCCTCATTATTATAAGAAACTCTTT. Translating gives CALREPHYYKKLF.

Points on this clone: With a much larger clone just one base away, this may be a read error. Other DNA sequences in this specimen translate into the identical CDR3. The chain joins TRGV3 to TRGJ1 or TRGJ2. The CDR3 extends over 13 amino acids. Per the germline V gene, CDR1 is VTNTFY and CDR2 is YDVSTARD (reference sequence). Trimming took 0 bases from V and 5 from J; bases not matched to a gene: 4. The CDR3 coding sequence is TGTGCCACCTGGGACAGGCAGGATTATAAGAAACTCTTT. Translated, it gives CATWDRQDYKKLF.

J is TRGJP and V is TRGV9. V dropped 3 bases and J dropped 4; count of bases not matched to a gene: 6. The CDR3 is 17 residues long. Per the germline V gene, CDR1 is GITISATS and CDR2 is ISYDGTV (reference sequence). The CDR3 nucleotides are TGTGCCTTGTGGGAGATATCCCAAGAGTTGGGCAAAAAAATCAAGGTATTT. This encodes CALWEISQELGKKIKVF.

The chain employs TRGV9 and TRGJ1 or TRGJ2. Germline-derived CDR1 and CDR2 are GITISATS and ISYDGTV (reference sequence). The CDR3 runs to 13 residues. V was clipped by 6 bases and J by 3 bases; unmatched bases: 8. In nucleotides, the CDR3 is TGTGCCTTGTGGCAGCCCCGTTATTATAAGAAACTCTTT. Translating it yields CALWQPRYYKKLF.

The J gene is TRGJ1 or TRGJ2, the V gene TRGV8. The CDR3 is 14 amino acids. V was clipped by 3 bases and J by 0 bases; unmatched bases: 5. Germline-derived CDR1 and CDR2 are VENAVY and YDSYNSRV. CDR3 loop: CATWDPVNYYKKLF. CDR3 bases: TGTGCCACCTGGGATCCGGTGAATTATTATAAGAAACTCTTT.

This clone was detected only a few times. The chain links TRGV8 to TRGJ1 or TRGJ2. The CDR3 sequence is 14 residues long. The V gene's germline CDR1 is VENAVY and CDR2 YDSYNSRV. J was trimmed by 3 bases and V by 1 base; bases with no gene match: 6. CDR3 nucleotide sequence: TGTGCCACCTGGGATAGCTCCCTTTATTATAAGAAACTCTTT. Translating gives CATWDSSLYYKKLF.